This TCR beta chain was recovered during a study of T cell changes during pregnancy in multiple sclerosis. Assay used: immunoSEQ multiplex PCR; TCRdb lists only in-frame clones, some missing. This sample carries 60,000 to 75,000 clones, approximately 93% of them seen once, and the ten largest clones take roughly 3.1%. The CDR3 loop spans 13 amino acids. The germline CDR1 and CDR2 sequences are ENHRY and SYGVKD. J was trimmed by 6 bases and V by 8 bases; bases with no gene match: 4. This sample comprised CD8+ T cells from peripheral blood mononuclear cells, obtained in the second trimester of pregnancy. The TCR originated in a female donor with multiple sclerosis, enrolled in a pregnancy study. This sequence joins TRBV10-3 and TRBJ2-2, with 9 bases fitting TRBD2. In nucleotides, the CDR3 is TGTGCCATCTTTGCGGGAGGGCCCGGGGAGCTGTTTTTT. This codes for CAIFAGGPGELFF.